This T cell receptor beta chain was found in a study of pediatric ulcerative colitis. Study-wide results and caveats: Ulcerative colitis patients shared more blood-rectal clones than controls. All ulcerative colitis patients, but no controls, carried a couple of rectal clonotypes. Some T cells in rectal biopsies may come from blood, especially with overt colitis.

Rectal tissue came from one to two pinch biopsies taken at colonoscopy. For this clone: Its antigen is currently unknown.

The assay was run at survey level. This table comes from immunoSEQ multiplex PCR, and its TCRdb copy is limited to in-frame clones, with some not included. This table holds more than 9,000 clones, about four fifths found once. The sample was gut tissue. The sequence derives from a girl aged 10-17 years who was a control in a study of pediatric ulcerative colitis.

The CDR3 loop is CATQDWGYEQYF. The DNA for the CDR3 is TGTGCCACCCAGGACTGGGGATACGAGCAGTACTTC. V and J are TRBV10-3 and TRBJ2-7, with D tentatively TRBD2 (5 bases). Trimming stripped 10 bases from V and 4 bases from J, with 14 bases between. The CDR3 length is 12 residues. The germline V gene encodes CDR1 ENHRY and CDR2 SYGVKD.